Presented here are 8 T cell receptor beta chains from one specimen sequenced in a study of shared clonotypes between healthy human individuals (dated by TCRdb to 2019 to 2021). The library was prepared using the immunoSEQ multiplex PCR assay. As stored in TCRdb, this immuneACCESS dataset retains in-frame rearrangements with V and J assigned. A fraction of the clones does not appear; measured against another copy, unresolved V genes explain less than half of the discrepancy, and the remainder lacks a known reason. The sample yields some 2.3 million clones; about 92% were counted once. About 0.39% of the sample is in the top ten clones. Input material: naive CD4+ T cells from PBMCs. This specimen's cell subset or site label, per the study, means: CD45RA+ positively selected. Source of these receptors: a man aged 18 to 30 in good health. Some clones in this sample may be carry-over from other donors' samples.

This clone was recorded a few times. V gene TRBV6-1 combines with J gene TRBJ1-1, with D uncertain. Trimming took off 9 bases at V and 1 base at J, with 12 bases between the two ends. CDR1 is MNHNS, CDR2 SASEGT, per germline. The CDR3 totals 13 residues. This CDR3 is CASEGQSNTEAFF. The CDR3 DNA is TGTGCCAGTGAAGGGCAATCGAACACTGAAGCTTTCTTT.

The chain's CDR3 is CASSYGQALYEQYF. The DNA for the CDR3 is TGTGCCAGCTCATACGGACAGGCGCTCTACGAGCAGTACTTC. V and J are TRBV18 and TRBJ2-7, with 7 positions matching TRBD1. Germline assignment: CDR1 KGHSH and CDR2 LQKENI. This CDR3 spans 14 amino acids. The V and J ends lost 5 bases and 3 bases, in that order; junction bases with no gene match: 7.

The gene calls are TRBV28 and TRBJ2-1, with TRBD2 matching over 9 bases. V was clipped by 1 base and J by 8 bases; unmatched bases: 6. The germline CDR1 and CDR2 sequences are MDHEN and SYDVKM. CDR3 length equals 15 residues. In nucleotides, the CDR3 is TGTGCCAGCAGTTTATTGGCTAGCGGGAACCATGAGCAGTTCTTC. Protein: CASSLLASGNHEQFF.

The chain is built from TRBV6-1 and TRBJ1-5; D call uncertain. Germline V gives CDR1 MNHNS, CDR2 SASEGT. Trimming left V 0 bases short and J 3 bases short, with 12 bases between. CDR3 length: 16 amino acids. The chain's CDR3 is CASSEAPAGANQPQHF. CDR3 DNA: TGTGCCAGCAGTGAAGCGCCAGCGGGCGCCAATCAGCCCCAGCATTTT.

V is TRBV4-3 and J is TRBJ2-1; D gene unclear. The CDR3 has 17 amino acids. Per the germline V gene, CDR1 is LGHNA and CDR2 is YSLEER. The V end was cut by 1 base, the J end by 1 base, with 14 bases between. The CDR3 coding sequence is TGCGCCAGCAGCCAAGGAGGATTCGATCTGTCCTACAATGAGCAGTTCTTC. This sequence encodes CASSQGGFDLSYNEQFF.

V gene TRBV5-1 combines with J gene TRBJ2-1; D uncertain. Germline values: CDR1 SGHRS, CDR2 YFSETQ. Trimming took 2 bases from V and 2 from J, leaving 11 bases between them. The CDR3 sequence is 15 residues long. The chain's CDR3 is CASSFPGSTYNEQFF. DNA of the CDR3: TGCGCCAGCAGCTTCCCCGGCAGTACCTACAATGAGCAGTTCTTC.

Concerning this clone: This sample includes further DNA sequences coding for the same CDR3. The chain combines TRBV6-5 with TRBJ2-5; D ambiguous. Germline CDR1 is MNHEY and CDR2 is SVGAGI. Between the trimmed V and J ends, which lost 2 bases and 3 bases, there was a span of 7 bases. CDR3 size: 13 residues. The CDR3 DNA is TGTGCCAGCAGTTACGCCGGAGAAGAGACCCAGTACTTC. It is translated as CASSYAGEETQYF.

In regard to this clone: Other nucleotide sequences from this sample produce the same CDR3. The chain carries TRBV7-9 and TRBJ1-2; the D gene is possibly TRBD1 (6 bases). CDR3 length equals 13 residues. CDR1 and CDR2 from the germline V gene are SEHNR and FQNEAQ (reference sequence). V lost 5 bases and J 4 bases, leaving 11 bases between the germline ends. CDR3 amino acids: CASSPEGVYGYTF. The CDR3 DNA is TGTGCCAGCAGCCCGGAGGGGGTCTATGGCTACACCTTC.